The sequence of this T cell receptor beta chain was determined in a study of PD-1 blockade in classical Hodgkin lymphoma. Study-wide points: Diminished baseline TCR diversity has been reported in newly diagnosed patients relative to healthy donors.

Data came from immunoSEQ multiplex PCR; TCRdb stores just in-frame clones and leaves some out. The sample lists some 32,000 clones; 65% to 90% were seen once. As concerns this clone: The antigen remains unidentified.

Brentuximab vedotin exposure varied among the patients, all of whom had relapsed after autologous stem cell transplantation. CDR1 and CDR2 from the germline V gene are ENHRY and SYGVKD. The CDR3 sequence is 15 residues long. Trimming at V came to 4 bases and at J to 4 bases, leaving 5 bases not matched to a gene. The source is a human donor with classical Hodgkin lymphoma. Sample: peripheral blood mononuclear cells (PBMCs), taken at baseline. J is TRBJ1-5 and V is TRBV10-3, with 9 bases aligning to TRBD1. The CDR3 sequence: CAISAGDRDNQPQHF. The CDR3 DNA sequence: TGTGCCATCAGTGCTGGGGACAGGGATAATCAGCCCCAGCATTTT.